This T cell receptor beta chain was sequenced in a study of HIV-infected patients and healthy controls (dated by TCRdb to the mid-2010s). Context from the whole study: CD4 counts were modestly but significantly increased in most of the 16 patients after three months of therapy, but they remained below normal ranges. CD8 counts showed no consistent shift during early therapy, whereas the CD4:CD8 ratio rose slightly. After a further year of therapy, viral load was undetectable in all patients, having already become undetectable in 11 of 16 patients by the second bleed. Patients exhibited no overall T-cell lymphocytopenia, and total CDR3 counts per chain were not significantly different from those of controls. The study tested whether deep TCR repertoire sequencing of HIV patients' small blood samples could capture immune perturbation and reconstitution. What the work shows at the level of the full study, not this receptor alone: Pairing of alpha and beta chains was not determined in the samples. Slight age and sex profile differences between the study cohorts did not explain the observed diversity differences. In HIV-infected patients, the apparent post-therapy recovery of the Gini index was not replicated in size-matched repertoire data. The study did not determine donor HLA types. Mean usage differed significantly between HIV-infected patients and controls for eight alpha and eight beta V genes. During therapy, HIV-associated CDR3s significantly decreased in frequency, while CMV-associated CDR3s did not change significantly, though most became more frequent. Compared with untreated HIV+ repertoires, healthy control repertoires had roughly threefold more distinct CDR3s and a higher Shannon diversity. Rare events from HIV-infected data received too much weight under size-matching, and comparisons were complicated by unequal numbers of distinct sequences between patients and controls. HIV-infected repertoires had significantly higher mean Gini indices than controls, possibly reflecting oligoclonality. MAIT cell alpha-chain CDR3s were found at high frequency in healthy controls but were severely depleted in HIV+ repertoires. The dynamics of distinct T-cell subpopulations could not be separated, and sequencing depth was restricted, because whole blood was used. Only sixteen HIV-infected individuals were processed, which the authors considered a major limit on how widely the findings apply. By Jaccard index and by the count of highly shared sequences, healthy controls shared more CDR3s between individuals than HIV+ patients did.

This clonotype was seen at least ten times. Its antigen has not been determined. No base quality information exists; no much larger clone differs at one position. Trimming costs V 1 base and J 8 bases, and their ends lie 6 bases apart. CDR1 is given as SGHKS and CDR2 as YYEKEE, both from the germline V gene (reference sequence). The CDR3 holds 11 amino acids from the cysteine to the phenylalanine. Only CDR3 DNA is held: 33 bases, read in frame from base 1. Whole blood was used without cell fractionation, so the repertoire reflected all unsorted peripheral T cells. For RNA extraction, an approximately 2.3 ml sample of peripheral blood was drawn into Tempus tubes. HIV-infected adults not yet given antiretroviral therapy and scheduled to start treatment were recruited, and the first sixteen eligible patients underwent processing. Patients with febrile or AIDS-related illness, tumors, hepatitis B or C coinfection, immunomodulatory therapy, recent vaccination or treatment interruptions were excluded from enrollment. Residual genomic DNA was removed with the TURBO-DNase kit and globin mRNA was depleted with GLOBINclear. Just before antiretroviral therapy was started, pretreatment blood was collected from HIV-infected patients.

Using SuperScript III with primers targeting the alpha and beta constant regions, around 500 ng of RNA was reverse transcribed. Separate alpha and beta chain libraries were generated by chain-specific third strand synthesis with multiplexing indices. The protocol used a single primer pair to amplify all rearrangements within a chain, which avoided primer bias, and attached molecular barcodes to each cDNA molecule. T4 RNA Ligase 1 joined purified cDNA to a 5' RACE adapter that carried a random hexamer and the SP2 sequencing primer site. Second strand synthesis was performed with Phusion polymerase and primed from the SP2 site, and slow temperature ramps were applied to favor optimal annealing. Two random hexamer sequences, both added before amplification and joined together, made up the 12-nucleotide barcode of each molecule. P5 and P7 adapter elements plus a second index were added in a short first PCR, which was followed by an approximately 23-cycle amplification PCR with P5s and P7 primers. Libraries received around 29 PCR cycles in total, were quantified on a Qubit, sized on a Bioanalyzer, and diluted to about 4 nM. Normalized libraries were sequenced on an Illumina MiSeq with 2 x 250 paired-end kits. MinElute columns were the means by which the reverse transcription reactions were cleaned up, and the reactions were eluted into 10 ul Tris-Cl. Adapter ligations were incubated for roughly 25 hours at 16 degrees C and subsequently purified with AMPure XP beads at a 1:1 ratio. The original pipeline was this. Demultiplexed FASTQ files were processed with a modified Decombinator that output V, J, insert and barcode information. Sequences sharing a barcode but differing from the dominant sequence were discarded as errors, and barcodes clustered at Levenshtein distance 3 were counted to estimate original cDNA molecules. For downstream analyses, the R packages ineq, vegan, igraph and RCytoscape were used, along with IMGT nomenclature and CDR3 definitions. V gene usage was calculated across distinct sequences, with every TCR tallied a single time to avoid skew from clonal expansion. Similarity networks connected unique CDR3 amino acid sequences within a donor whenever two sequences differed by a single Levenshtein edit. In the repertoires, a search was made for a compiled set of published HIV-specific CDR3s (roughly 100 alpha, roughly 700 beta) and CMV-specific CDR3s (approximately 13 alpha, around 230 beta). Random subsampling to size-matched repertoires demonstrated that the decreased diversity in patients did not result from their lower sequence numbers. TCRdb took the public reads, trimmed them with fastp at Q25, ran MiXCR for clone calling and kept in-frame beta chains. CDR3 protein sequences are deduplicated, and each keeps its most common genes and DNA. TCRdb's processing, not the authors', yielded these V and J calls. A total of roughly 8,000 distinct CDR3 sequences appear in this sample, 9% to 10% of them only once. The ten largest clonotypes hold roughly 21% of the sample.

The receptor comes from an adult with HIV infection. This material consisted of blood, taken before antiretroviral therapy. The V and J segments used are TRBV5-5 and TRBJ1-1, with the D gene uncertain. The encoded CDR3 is CASSLRGEAFF. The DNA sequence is TGTGCCAGCAGCTTGCGAGGCGAAGCTTTCTTT.